Listed here are 23 T cell receptor beta chains from one sample, sequenced in a study of blood T cell repertoires in COVID-19. Clones were read by immunoSEQ multiplex PCR, and TCRdb kept only the in-frame ones, dropping some. The sample records some 170,000 clones, approximately 85% being singletons. The sequencing sample was made of peripheral blood. The receptor source for this set is a woman aged 55-70 years with acute or convalescent COVID-19.

V and J are TRBV9 and TRBJ1-3; TRBD1 is a possible D gene (6 bases). V was pared by 4 bases and J by 2 bases, with 19 bases between. CDR1 is SGDLS and CDR2 is YYNGEE in the germline V gene. The CDR3 length is 17 residues. CDR3 sequence (DNA): TGTGCCAGCAGCCCTAGAGGGGGGGGAGACACTGGAAACACCATATATTTT. This encodes CASSPRGGGDTGNTIYF. The full variable domain, rest sourced from reference TRBV9 and TRBJ1-3, is DSGVTQTPKHLITATGQRVTLRCSPRSGDLSVYWYQQSLDQGLQFLIQYYNGEERAKGNILERFSAQQFPDLHSELNLSSLELGDSALYFCASSPRGGGDTGNTIYFGEGSWLTVV.

The J gene is TRBJ1-2, the V gene TRBV19; TRBD1 matches 8 bases. CDR1 is LNHDA and CDR2 is SQIVND in the germline V gene (reference sequence). This CDR3 region has 15 residues. The V gene end was trimmed by 3 bases and the J gene end by 3 bases; junction bases not matched to a gene: 6. CDR3 DNA sequence: TGTGCCAGTAGTATGAGGACAGGGATTGACTATGGCTACACCTTC. It encodes CASSMRTGIDYGYTF.

This CDR3 reads CSVVANRASGTEAFF. CDR3 coding DNA: TGCAGCGTTGTAGCAAACAGGGCGAGTGGGACTGAAGCTTTCTTT. The rearrangement joins TRBV29-1 to TRBJ1-1, with D possibly being TRBD1 (6 bases). V dropped 4 bases and J dropped 5 bases, with 20 bases sitting between them. Looked up from germline, CDR1 is SQVTM and CDR2 is ANQGSEA. The CDR3 sequence is 15 residues long. Combining the CDR3 with reference TRBV29-1 and TRBJ1-1 gives the whole variable domain SAVISQKPSRDICQRGTSLTIQCQVDSQVTMMFWYRQQPGQSLTLIATANQGSEATYESGFVIDKFPISRPNLTFSTLTVSNMSPEDSSIYLCSVVANRASGTEAFFGQGTRLTVV.

The rearrangement joins TRBV11-3 to TRBJ2-1; TRBD2 matches at 7 bases. CDR3 length equals 15 residues. Trimming took 6 bases from V and 0 from J; bases not matched to a gene: 5. Per germline, CDR1 SGHNT and CDR2 YENEEA. CDR3 DNA sequence: TGTGCCAGCAGTTCCGGGAGGCACTCCTACAATGAGCAGTTCTTC. It yields the protein CASSSGRHSYNEQFF.

This clone appeared a single time. V is TRBV19 and J is TRBJ2-3, with 12 nucleotides matching TRBD2. The CDR3 runs 14 residues. With V trimmed by 4 bases and J by 4 bases, 0 bases remained unmatched. CDR1 LNHDA and CDR2 SQIVND come from the germline V gene (reference sequence). CDR3 nucleotides: TGTGCCAGTAGTACTAGCGGGAGGGCAGATACGCAGTATTTT. It encodes CASSTSGRADTQYF.

The gene calls are TRBV9 and TRBJ2-2, with 11 positions matching TRBD2. The CDR3 consists of 18 residues. The V segment lost 4 bases and the J segment 7 bases; nucleotides outside the gene matches: 15. Germline CDR1 and CDR2: SGDLS and YYNGEE. DNA for the CDR3: TGTGCCAGCAGCCCACGACCCATAGCGGGAGGGCCGGTCGGGGAGCTGTTTTTT. Translating it yields CASSPRPIAGGPVGELFF.

The chain is built from TRBV5-1 and TRBJ2-1; TRBD2 matches 12 bases. This CDR3 is built from 16 residues. The germline V gene encodes CDR1 SGHRS and CDR2 YFSETQ. J lost 4 bases, V lost 2 bases, and 4 bases had no gene match. CDR3 sequence: CASSFWTSGMYNEQFF. CDR3 sequence (DNA): TGCGCCAGCAGCTTCTGGACTAGCGGGATGTACAATGAGCAGTTCTTC.

The rearrangement links TRBV19 to TRBJ1-3; maybe TRBD1 (5 bases). The V gene lost 11 bases and the J gene lost 0 bases, with 14 bases spanning the gap. Germline V CDR1 and CDR2: LNHDA, SQIVND (reference sequence). The CDR3 is 14 residues long. CDR3 DNA: TGTGCCTCCAACTCCAGGGTCTCTGGAAACACCATATATTTT. Amino acid sequence: CASNSRVSGNTIYF.

This chain links TRBV19 with TRBJ2-2; 11 bases align to TRBD1. The ends lost 8 bases at V and 4 bases at J; junction bases unmatched: 6. The CDR3 runs 15 residues. The germline gives CDR1 LNHDA, CDR2 SQIVND (reference sequence). This CDR3 reads CASYPGQGVTGELFF. The CDR3 DNA is TGTGCCAGTTACCCGGGACAGGGGGTCACCGGGGAGCTGTTTTTT.

The genes are TRBV15 and TRBJ1-5; unclear D gene. Germline CDR1 and CDR2: LNHNV and YYDKDF (reference sequence). This CDR3 is built from 15 residues. V was clipped by 0 bases and J by 4 bases, with 10 bases between them. The CDR3 DNA reads TGTGCCACCAGCAGAGATCGACTCTTAAATCAGCCCCAGCATTTT. It yields the protein CATSRDRLLNQPQHF.

CDR3 sequence reads: CASSPGTRISNQPQHF. In DNA form, the CDR3 reads TGTGCCAGCTCACCGGGGACACGGATTAGCAATCAGCCCCAGCATTTT. V usage is TRBV18 and J usage is TRBJ1-5, with a possible D match to TRBD1 (6 bases). There are 16 residues in the CDR3. The V gene lost 3 bases and the J gene lost 0 bases, with 12 bases spanning the gap. The germline gives CDR1 KGHSH, CDR2 LQKENI.

The chain is built from TRBV15 and TRBJ2-1; D possibly corresponds to TRBD1 (7 bases). V gave up 0 bases and J gave up 4 bases, with 10 bases separating them. CDR3 size: 15 residues. The germline gives CDR1 LNHNV, CDR2 YYDKDF (reference sequence). The CDR3 DNA reads as TGTGCCACCAGCAGAGACCCAGGGGGGTACAATGAGCAGTTCTTC. It is translated as CATSRDPGGYNEQFF.

The chain combines TRBV10-3 with TRBJ2-2; 12 nucleotides match TRBD2. With 10 bases clipped from V and 5 bases from J, the junction kept 5 bases outside the gene matches. The V gene's germline CDR1 is ENHRY and CDR2 SYGVKD. This CDR3 spans 14 amino acids. In DNA, the CDR3 is TGTGCCACTCTAGCGGGAGGGCAAACCGGGGAGCTGTTTTTT. It encodes CATLAGGQTGELFF.

This clone was observed a few times. The chain has TRBV28 and TRBJ1-2; D is perhaps TRBD1 (5 bases). CDR3 length: 12 residues. V shed 8 bases and J shed 6 bases, with 13 bases lying between them. Germline lookup yields CDR1 MDHEN and CDR2 SYDVKM. CDR3 residues: CASDGGNDGYTF. Written as DNA, the CDR3 is TGTGCCAGCGACGGGGGAAATGATGGCTACACCTTC.

The rearrangement links TRBV7-8 to TRBJ1-1, with TRBD1 as a possible D gene (6 bases). Germline V CDR1 and CDR2: SGHVS, FQNEAQ. V was trimmed by 3 bases and J by 4 bases, leaving 12 bases between them. The CDR3 totals 14 residues. CDR3 protein: CASSFRGGATEAFF. CDR3 DNA sequence: TGTGCCAGCAGCTTTCGAGGGGGAGCCACTGAAGCTTTCTTT.

The chain couples TRBV7-9 to TRBJ1-4; no firm D call. V was shortened by 1 base and J by 3 bases, with 12 bases between the two germline ends. This CDR3 is built from 16 residues. Germline V gene lookup returns CDR1 SEHNR and CDR2 FQNEAQ (reference sequence). The CDR3 protein is CASSLGSGTSNEKLFF. CDR3 nucleotide sequence: TGTGCCAGCAGCTTAGGATCGGGAACCTCTAATGAAAAACTGTTTTTT.

Notes on this clone: This sample includes further DNA sequences coding for the same CDR3. This chain joins TRBV3-1 (or the pseudogene TRBV3-2) and TRBJ1-2, with TRBD1 matching over 10 bases. CDR1 is LGHDT, CDR2 YNNKEL, per germline (reference sequence). The CDR3 spans 14 residues. Trimming took 3 bases from V and 2 from J; bases not matched to a gene: 0. The CDR3 DNA reads as TGTGCCAGCAGCCAGGGACAGGGGAACTATGGCTACACCTTC. Translated, it gives CASSQGQGNYGYTF.

This rearrangement joins TRBV12-3 or TRBV12-4 to TRBJ1-1, with a weak D call TRBD1 (6 bases). This CDR3 spans 13 amino acids. V was clipped by 6 bases and J by 3 bases, with 11 bases between them. DNA for the CDR3: TGTGCCAGCAGAAAAGGGACACACACTGAAGCTTTCTTT. It yields the protein CASRKGTHTEAFF.

The table lists this clone with a count of one. This chain links TRBV11-2 with TRBJ2-1; the D gene is possibly TRBD2 (5 bases). The V end lost 1 base, the J end lost 3 bases, and 10 bases lay between the germline ends. Per germline, CDR1 SGHAT and CDR2 FQNNGV. The length of the CDR3 is 15 residues. The CDR3 sequence: CASSLGGLNYNEQFF. Written as DNA, the CDR3 is TGTGCCAGCAGCTTAGGTGGACTGAACTACAATGAGCAGTTCTTC.

The chain links TRBV9 to TRBJ1-4; tentative D call: TRBD1 (6 bases). The CDR3 has 15 amino acids. V lost 0 bases, J lost 3 bases, and 9 bases lay in between. CDR1 and CDR2 (germline): SGDLS, YYNGEE. The CDR3 sequence is CASSVGGTSNEKLFF. In nucleotides, the CDR3 is TGTGCCAGCAGCGTAGGGGGGACATCTAATGAAAAACTGTTTTTT.

This rearrangement joins TRBV15 to TRBJ2-5; 9 nucleotides align to TRBD1. This CDR3 spans 13 amino acids. Germline CDR1 LNHNV, CDR2 YYDKDF (reference sequence). Trimming cost V 6 bases and J 4 bases; bases outside gene matches: 3. CDR3 sequence: CATRRQGGETQYF. The CDR3 bases are TGTGCCACCAGGAGACAGGGGGGAGAGACCCAGTACTTC.

CDR3 sequence reads: CASSLEREWYNEQFF. In DNA, the CDR3 is TGTGCCAGCAGCTTAGAGCGGGAGTGGTACAATGAGCAGTTCTTC. The V and J genes are TRBV11-3 and TRBJ2-1; 7 nucleotides match TRBD2. Trimming removed 0 bases from V and 4 bases from J; junction bases left unmatched: 3. This CDR3 comprises 15 residues. From germline, CDR1 is SGHNT and CDR2 YENEEA.

The V gene is TRBV7-8, the J gene TRBJ1-5; TRBD1 aligns across 8 bases. Germline V gene data show CDR1 as SGHVS and CDR2 as FQNEAQ. The CDR3 is made up of 15 amino acids. Losses at the gene ends were 2 bases for V and 4 bases for J; bases not matched to a gene: 4. CDR3 sequence reads: CASSLNGDRNQPQHF. As DNA, the CDR3 is TGTGCCAGCAGCTTAAATGGGGACAGGAATCAGCCCCAGCATTTT.